This T cell receptor beta chain derives from a study of control samples from healthy donors and cancer patients. This CDR3 contains 12 residues. Germline CDR1 is MNHNY and CDR2 is SVGAGI (reference sequence). V lost 10 bases, J lost 4 bases, and 13 bases lay in between. Sequencing used immunoSEQ multiplex PCR; TCRdb keeps in-frame clones, though not all of them. The data hold about 170,000 clones, with around nine tenths observed a single time. This sequence joins TRBV6-6 and TRBJ1-2; no definite D call. This sequence originates from a young man in good health. Material for sequencing was blood. CDR3 loop: CAITPGVYGYTF. The CDR3 nucleotides are TGTGCCATCACCCCCGGGGTCTATGGCTACACCTTC.